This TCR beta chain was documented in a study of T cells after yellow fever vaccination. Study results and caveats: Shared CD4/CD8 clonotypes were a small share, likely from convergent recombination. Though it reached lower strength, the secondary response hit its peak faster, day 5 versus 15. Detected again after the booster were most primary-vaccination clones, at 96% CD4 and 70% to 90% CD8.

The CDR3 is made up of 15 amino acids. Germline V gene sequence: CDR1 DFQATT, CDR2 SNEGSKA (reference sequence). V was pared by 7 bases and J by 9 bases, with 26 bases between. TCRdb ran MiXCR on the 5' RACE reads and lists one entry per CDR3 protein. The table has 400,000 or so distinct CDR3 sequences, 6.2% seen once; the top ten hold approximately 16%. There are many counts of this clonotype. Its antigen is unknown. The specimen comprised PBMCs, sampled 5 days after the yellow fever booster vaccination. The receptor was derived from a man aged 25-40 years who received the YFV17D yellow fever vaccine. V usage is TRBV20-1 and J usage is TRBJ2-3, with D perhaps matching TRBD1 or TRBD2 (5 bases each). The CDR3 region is CSENLPGTEGATQYF. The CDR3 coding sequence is TGCAGTGAGAACTTACCCGGGACGGAAGGTGCGACGCAGTATTTT.